This TCR beta chain was sequenced for a study of T-cell reconstitution after alpha-beta-depleted transplantation in children. Study-level points and caveats: Diversity of TCRbeta at day 60 was high in some patients, arising from surviving recipient T cells and thymic progenitors. Roughly two months post-transplant, alpha-beta T cells reportedly originated from several hundred graft clones that had expanded.

As concerns this clonotype: The antigen is unknown. A much more abundant neighbour one base away suggests this may be a read error.

The library targeted TCRbeta and was prepared with unique molecular identifiers. Using its own MiXCR run on the PCR reads, TCRdb lists one record per CDR3 protein. The repertoire includes around 700,000 distinct CDR3 sequences, around 13% of them detected once, and around 0.8% sits in the top ten. The germline gives CDR1 ENHRY, CDR2 SYGVKD. Trimming shortened V by 6 bases and J by 9 bases, and 9 bases separated the two germline ends. The CDR3 is 11 amino acids. This specimen was PBMCs, taken before TCRalphabeta/CD19-depleted stem cell transplant. V and J are TRBV10-3 and TRBJ2-1; possibly TRBD1 for D (6 bases). The TCR originated in a girl aged 2-10 years with congenital amegakaryocytic thrombocytopenia, due to receive a stem cell transplant. CDR3 coding DNA: TGTGCCATCAGCAGACAGGCTGAGCAGTTCTTC. It yields the protein CAISRQAEQFF.